This T cell receptor (beta chain) was obtained from a study of monozygotic twins with inflammatory bowel disease (dated by TCRdb to about 2019). With regard to the full study: A total of roughly 28 monozygotic twin pairs were included in the full study, comprising nine German pairs (four IBD-concordant, five IBD-discordant) and 19 IBD-discordant Danish pairs. The search for disease-associated traits relied mainly on comparing IBD patients with their genetically identical healthy co-twins within discordant pairs. Each individual had, on average, about 151 000 unique TCRalpha sequences and 181 000 unique TCRbeta sequences available for analysis. The study at large found these results: No single strong signal or clonotype linked to IBD turned up in the results, so the idea that one exists was not supported. Background noise and inter-individual variability may have been introduced into the repertoires by the differing immunosuppressive treatments among patients. Repertoire similarity did not differ between concordant and discordant twins, which could be due to limited statistical power. IBD patients shared fewer clonotypes with other individuals than healthy twins did, most markedly in patients showing signs of disease activity. The analysis was unable to tell apart different T cell subtypes. TCRbeta repertoire diversity, by inverse Simpson index, was decreased in IBD patients compared with their healthy co-twins.

Receptor amplification or capture employed 5' RACE. Preparation of each TCR library used about 4,000 ng of total RNA. For each sample, cDNA was synthesized in eight separate reactions using SMARTScribe reverse transcriptase. During cDNA synthesis, template switching introduced unique molecular identifiers that contained a 6-nucleotide sample barcode. TCRalpha and TCRbeta cDNA was amplified by two nested PCRs of approximately 17 and 9 cycles, with bead purification after each PCR. Before amplification, cDNA was treated with uracil DNA-glycosylase and purified using the QIAquick PCR purification kit. The second PCR added Illumina TruSeq-compatible adapters along with sample-specific barcodes. Library quality and concentration were checked on TapeStation and Qubit, and libraries were pooled at about 4.9 ng each. Pooled libraries were sequenced on an Illumina HiSeq2500 single-index Rapid Run with 2 x 100 bp reads and custom sequencing primers. Per the original workflow: PCR and sequencing errors were corrected by UMI-based consensus assembly using MiGEC version 1.2.6. MiXCR version 2.1.1 was used for V(D)J alignment, clonotype assembly and CDR3 extraction. Gene usage, clonotype sharing and MAIT/NKT TCR abundance were normalised by analysing the top 1000, 10 000 and 20 000 clonotypes per sample. After downsampling to 27 000 UMIs, diversity was calculated as the inverse Simpson index using the vegan R package. Paired Mann-Whitney U tests were applied to discordant twin pairs, and Benjamini-Hochberg correction was used for multiple testing. The reads went through TCRdb reprocessing, and each CDR3 protein sequence gets one entry with no DNA. For this entry, the V and J calls and clone size follow TCRdb and not the study's own pipeline. The sample table holds 110,000 to 150,000 distinct CDR3 sequences. The top ten clones comprise 1% to 1.5% of the sample.

CDR1 and CDR2 (MNHEY, SVGEGT) derive from the germline V gene. CDR3 length: 14 amino acids, cysteine to phenylalanine. The protein alone is recorded here. Comment on this clonotype: No cognate antigen has been identified for it.

From each donor, a roughly 2.4 ml peripheral blood sample was collected into PAXgene tubes and kept at -80 degrees C. Without any T cell sorting, total RNA was extracted from whole blood using the PAXgene blood miRNA kit on an automated QIAcube. Peripheral blood from monozygotic twin pairs who were concordant or discordant for inflammatory bowel disease underwent deep TCRalpha and TCRbeta repertoire profiling using unique molecular barcoding. For every twin pair, smoking habits were documented, and each individual was categorised as a current, former or never smoker. The V gene is TRBV6-2 or TRBV6-3 and the J gene is TRBJ2-1. Sequencing was carried out using blood. This clonotype originated in a human donor with ulcerative colitis or Crohn's disease, or a healthy co-twin of an affected twin (not recorded which). This receptor carries the CDR3 CASRLGRLGNERFF.